Listed below are T cell receptor beta chains from one sample, sequenced in a study of early T cells in non-severe SARS-CoV-2 infection. TCRdb itself ran the 5' RACE reads through MiXCR, one entry per CDR3 protein. The sample includes 43,000 or so distinct CDR3 sequences, under 4.5% of them seen just once. Sequenced sample: whole blood. The receptor source for this set is an adult who was a healthcare worker with PCR-confirmed SARS-CoV-2 infection or an uninfected control (not recorded which). The CDR3 runs from the conserved cysteine through the conserved F or W. The order of the fields is J gene, D gene, clone size, V gene, CDR3 protein, CDR3 DNA. A D gene is named only where the DNA matches it firmly. Clone size, where shown, is once, few, many, or a class for clones that have expanded.

TRBJ2-1 TRBD1 many TRBV7-9 CASSYGQGALNEQFF TGTGCCAGCAGTTACGGACAGGGGGCGCTGAATGAGCAGTTCTTC
TRBJ2-7 . many TRBV18 CASSAPIGEQYF TGTGCCAGCTCAGCCCCTATCGGGGAGCAGTACTTC
TRBJ1-5 . many TRBV18 CASSTGGEQPQHF TGTGCCAGTTCGACCGGGGGGGAACAGCCCCAGCATTTT
TRBJ2-7 TRBD1 . TRBV5-1 CASSLQDRAHEQYF TGCGCCAGCAGCTTGCAGGACAGGGCCCACGAGCAGTACTTC
TRBJ1-3 TRBD1 . TRBV18 CASSPGQQNTIYF TGTGCCAGCTCACCGGGACAGCAAAACACCATATATTTT
TRBJ2-2 TRBD2 many TRBV6-1 CASTSLAGVAGELFF TGTGCCAGCACCTCCCTAGCGGGAGTCGCCGGGGAGCTGTTTTTT
TRBJ2-7 TRBD2 many TRBV7-9 CASSPPSGASYEQYF TGTGCCAGCAGCCCTCCTAGCGGGGCGTCCTACGAGCAGTACTTC
TRBJ2-7 . many TRBV29-1 CSVVTEPIYEQYF TGCAGCGTTGTAACAGAACCAATCTACGAGCAGTACTTC
TRBJ1-2 . many TRBV27 CASSLSGSLTYGYTF TGTGCCAGCAGTTTATCGGGGTCTCTCACCTACGGCTACACCTTC
TRBJ2-5 . many TRBV11-3 CASSLIASIETQYF TGTGCCAGCAGCTTAATCGCGTCCATCGAGACCCAGTACTTC
TRBJ2-1 . few TRBV7-9 CASSHEHRGEQFF TGTGCCAGCAGCCACGAACATAGGGGTGAGCAGTTCTTC
TRBJ1-5 TRBD1 many TRBV10-3 CAISEGQGDLPQHF TGTGCCATCAGTGAGGGACAGGGGGATCTGCCCCAGCATTTT
TRBJ2-5 . many TRBV5-1 CASQLEETQYF TGCGCCAGTCAATTAGAAGAGACCCAGTACTTC
TRBJ2-7 . many TRBV28 CASRPRDRPYEQYF TGTGCCAGCAGGCCCCGGGACCGCCCCTACGAGCAGTACTTC
TRBJ2-2 . many TRBV29-1 CSLAGDNTGELFF TGCAGCTTGGCAGGGGACAACACCGGGGAGCTGTTTTTT
TRBJ1-1 . many TRBV7-3 CASSLSNLGDEAFF TGTGCCAGCAGCTTAAGCAATTTAGGGGATGAAGCTTTCTTT
TRBJ1-2 . many TRBV19 CASSGELGYGYTF TGTGCCAGTAGTGGGGAGTTAGGGTATGGCTACACCTTC
TRBJ2-5 TRBD2 many TRBV19 CASSISLAGPEETQYF TGTGCCAGTAGTATATCCCTAGCGGGGCCAGAAGAGACCCAGTACTTC
TRBJ2-2 . many TRBV12-3/TRBV12-4 CASSKSGRTGELFF TGTGCCAGCAGCAAGAGCGGGCGCACCGGGGAGCTGTTTTTT
TRBJ1-1 . few TRBV24-1 CATSDSTINTEAFF TGTGCCACCAGTGATTCAACAATAAACACTGAAGCTTTCTTT
TRBJ2-7 TRBD1 few TRBV2 CASSATGGYEQYF TGTGCCAGCAGTGCGACAGGGGGCTACGAGCAGTACTTC
TRBJ2-5 TRBD1 many TRBV5-4 CASSLGRDRGTETQYF TGTGCCAGCAGCTTGGGGCGGGACAGGGGCACGGAGACCCAGTACTTC
TRBJ2-7 . many TRBV5-1 CASSLLGGALPSGEQYF TGCGCCAGCAGCTTGCTGGGGGGCGCTTTGCCCTCAGGCGAGCAGTACTTC
TRBJ2-7 . few TRBV7-2 CASSRQNNEQYF TGTGCCAGCAGCCGACAGAACAACGAGCAGTACTTC
TRBJ2-1 . many TRBV10-3 CATHPGGGSYNEQFF TGTGCCACCCACCCGGGTGGGGGCTCCTACAATGAGCAGTTCTTC
TRBJ1-6 . many TRBV9 CASSVTDNSPLHF TGTGCCAGCAGCGTAACAGATAATTCACCCCTCCACTTT
TRBJ1-5 . many TRBV27 CASSLYRGSDQPQHF TGTGCCAGCAGTTTATACCGGGGGAGCGATCAGCCCCAGCATTTT
TRBJ2-2 . many TRBV2 CASRARVAGTGELFF TGTGCCAGCAGAGCCAGGGTTGCCGGCACCGGGGAGCTGTTTTTT
TRBJ2-6 . few TRBV4-1 CASSQGPSGSGANVLTF TGCGCCAGCAGCCAAGGGCCCTCAGGGTCTGGGGCCAACGTCCTGACTTTC
TRBJ1-1 . many TRBV11-3 CASSLAGTGGTEAFF TGTGCCAGCAGCCTAGCGGGGACGGGGGGCACTGAAGCTTTCTTT
TRBJ2-1 . . TRBV7-6 CASSLVPRGPMGEQFF TGTGCCAGCAGCTTAGTCCCGCGGGGGCCCATGGGTGAGCAGTTCTTC
TRBJ2-3 TRBD2 many TRBV5-4 CASSFRKGSGRVSTDTQYF TGTGCCAGCAGCTTTAGAAAAGGAAGCGGGAGGGTGAGCACAGATACGCAGTATTTT
TRBJ1-2 . many TRBV10-2 CASSESGYGYTF TGCGCCAGCAGTGAGAGCGGGTATGGCTACACCTTC
TRBJ2-3 . many TRBV10-1 CASSERDTQYF TGCGCCAGCAGTGAGCGGGATACGCAGTATTTT
TRBJ1-5 TRBD1 many TRBV20-1 CSARDAQGGSNQPQHF TGCAGTGCTAGAGATGCCCAGGGGGGCAGCAATCAGCCCCAGCATTTT
TRBJ2-3 TRBD1 few TRBV2 CASSGQGRTDTQYF TGTGCCAGCAGTGGACAGGGCCGCACAGATACGCAGTATTTT
TRBJ2-2 . many TRBV7-2 CASSLSVDTGELFF TGTGCCAGCAGCTTAAGTGTGGACACCGGGGAGCTGTTTTTT
TRBJ2-5 TRBD2 . TRBV7-2 CASSSRVAGGLWETQYF TGTGCCAGCAGCTCCCGGGTAGCGGGGGGGCTTTGGGAGACCCAGTACTTC
TRBJ2-7 . many TRBV6-2/TRBV6-3 CATRARGYEQYF TGTGCCACCAGGGCCAGGGGCTACGAGCAGTACTTC
TRBJ1-1 . . TRBV29-1 CSVLSGVNTEAFF TGCAGCGTTCTAAGCGGGGTGAACACTGAAGCTTTCTTT
TRBJ1-4 TRBD1 many TRBV6-6 CASSKDRVEEKLFF TGTGCCAGCAGTAAAGACAGGGTCGAGGAAAAACTGTTTTTT
TRBJ2-4 TRBD1 . TRBV2 CASSQDRWGAKNIQYF TGTGCCAGCAGTCAGGACAGGTGGGGAGCCAAAAACATTCAGTACTTC
TRBJ1-5 . many TRBV7-8 CASSLAGAGTSNQPQHF TGTGCCAGCAGCTTAGCTGGGGCAGGGACTAGCAATCAGCCCCAGCATTTT
TRBJ1-1 . many TRBV18 CASSYDMNTEAFF TGTGCCAGCTCATACGACATGAACACTGAAGCTTTCTTT
TRBJ2-7 . many TRBV19 CASSRTDRSEQYF TGTGCCAGTAGTAGGACGGATAGAAGCGAGCAGTACTTC
TRBJ2-1 TRBD1 many TRBV29-1 CSVTQGAVVNEQFF TGCAGCGTGACACAGGGGGCCGTAGTGAATGAGCAGTTCTTC
TRBJ2-2 . many TRBV5-4 CASSLSGTGELFF TGTGCCAGCAGCTTATCAGGGACCGGGGAGCTGTTTTTT
TRBJ2-1 TRBD2 few TRBV18 CASLPGLAENNEQFF TGTGCCAGCCTCCCGGGACTAGCGGAGAACAATGAGCAGTTCTTC
TRBJ2-1 . many TRBV5-6 CASTRGGEQFF TGTGCCAGCACTAGGGGTGGAGAGCAGTTCTTC
TRBJ2-2 TRBD1 many TRBV6-5 CASSKEGTGGTGELFF TGTGCCAGCAGTAAAGAGGGGACAGGAGGCACCGGGGAGCTGTTTTTT
TRBJ2-3 . many TRBV7-9 CASSLSGQGTDTQYF TGTGCCAGCAGCTTATCAGGGCAGGGCACAGATACGCAGTATTTT
TRBJ2-5 . many TRBV5-1 CASSSYPRRGAVQETQYF TGCGCCAGCAGCTCCTACCCCCGAAGGGGAGCGGTCCAAGAGACCCAGTACTTC
TRBJ2-5 . many TRBV5-4 CASSTDPGVRSGETQYF TGTGCCAGCAGCACCGATCCGGGGGTCCGCTCCGGGGAGACCCAGTACTTC
TRBJ2-1 . . TRBV19 CASRGPSSFNEQFF TGTGCCAGTAGGGGGCCGAGCTCCTTCAATGAGCAGTTCTTC
TRBJ2-1 . few TRBV7-8 CASSYGPGYNEQFF TGTGCCAGCAGCTACGGACCGGGCTACAATGAGCAGTTCTTC
TRBJ1-2 . many TRBV30 CAWQGPGYTF TGTGCCTGGCAGGGTCCTGGCTACACCTTC
TRBJ2-1 . many TRBV5-1 CASSLNPTGMGNEQFF TGCGCCAGCAGCTTGAACCCAACAGGGATGGGGAATGAGCAGTTCTTC
TRBJ1-3 . many TRBV18 CASSPEGNTIYF TGTGCCAGCTCACCAGAGGGAAACACCATATATTTT
TRBJ2-1 TRBD2 many TRBV19 CASTLSDSGGGEQFF TGTGCCAGTACCTTGAGTGATAGCGGGGGAGGTGAGCAGTTCTTC
TRBJ2-3 . many TRBV20-1 CSARATSPPTDTQYF TGCAGTGCTAGAGCGACAAGTCCCCCGACAGATACGCAGTATTTT